The 7 T cell receptor beta chains listed next were all sequenced from one sample in a study of regulatory T cells in long-lasting Graves disease. Stated time point: persistent/refractory GD, antithyroid drugs over 5 years with positive TRAb. Following extraction of RNA from PBMCs, that RNA was used to make the TCR library. TCR beta libraries were built with iRepertoire HTBI primers and Arm-PCR of CDR3 regions. TCRdb re-analysed the multiplex PCR reads in MiXCR, keeping a single row per CDR3 protein. Of over 650,000 distinct CDR3 sequences in the sample, around 30% are singletons; the top ten hold roughly 40%. Source: peripheral blood mononuclear cells (PBMCs), taken when the disease was refractory, from a patient treated with antithyroid drugs. The receptors derive from a female donor with Graves disease.

This clonotype was detected ten times or more. This rearrangement joins TRBV20-1 to TRBJ2-7; 7 nucleotides agree with TRBD1. The CDR3 is 12 amino acids. Unmatched junction bases numbered 8, after V lost 6 bases and J lost 6 bases. In germline, CDR1 is DFQATT, CDR2 SNEGSKA (reference sequence). The CDR3 sequence is CSATRQGSEQYF. The CDR3 region has the DNA TGCAGTGCGACCCGACAGGGTTCCGAGCAGTACTTC.

V usage is TRBV7-9 and J usage is TRBJ2-6; perhaps TRBD1 as D (5 bases). CDR1 is SEHNR and CDR2 is FQNEAQ in the germline V gene (reference sequence). CDR3 length equals 16 residues. V lost 4 bases and J 0 bases, leaving 10 bases between the germline ends. Here the CDR3 reads CASSWTLSSGANVLTF. The CDR3 DNA reads TGTGCCAGCAGCTGGACACTAAGCTCTGGGGCCAACGTCCTGACTTTC.

This clonotype showed up many times. J is TRBJ2-7 and V is TRBV12-3 or TRBV12-4, with D hard to call. The V and J ends lost 3 bases and 2 bases respectively, with 11 bases between them. The CDR3 spans 14 residues. The CDR3 region has the DNA TGTGCCAGCAGTTTTCGTCGAGTGGCCTACGAGCAGTACTTC. As protein: CASSFRRVAYEQYF.

This clonotype was counted between two and nine times. Written as DNA, the CDR3 is TGTGCCAGCAGCACCCACTCGCGGACAGGGAGCTCTGGGGCCAACGTCCTGACTTTC. Encoded protein: CASSTHSRTGSSGANVLTF. The chain combines TRBV5-4 with TRBJ2-6; 8 nucleotides agree with TRBD1. Germline V CDR1 and CDR2: SGHNT, YYREEE (reference sequence). CDR3 size: 19 residues. The trim removed 4 bases at V and 0 bases at J, leaving 12 bases unmatched.

This clonotype was detected a few times. The chain carries TRBV5-1 and TRBJ2-7; D possibly corresponds to TRBD2 (6 bases). From germline, CDR1 is SGHRS and CDR2 YFSETQ. This CDR3 is 19 amino acids long. Deletions cut 0 bases from V and 4 bases from J, with 26 bases between. The CDR3, as DNA: TGCGCCAGCAGCTTGGCCTTTTCGGGAGCCCGCCCGGAGCTATACGAGCAGTACTTC. Amino acids: CASSLAFSGARPELYEQYF.

The chain carries TRBV6-5 and TRBJ2-7; 8 nucleotides agree with TRBD2. V was pared by 2 bases and J by 6 bases, with 6 bases of the junction left unmatched. Germline CDR1 and CDR2: MNHEY and SVGAGI. The CDR3 is 14 amino acids. CDR3 region: CASSYQGLDTEQYF. The CDR3 DNA reads TGTGCCAGCAGTTACCAGGGACTAGATACCGAGCAGTACTTC.

This clonotype came up many times. In DNA form, the CDR3 reads TGTGCCAGTCGAGGGGCGCCCGTAACCGGGGAGCTGTTTTTT. This translates into CASRGAPVTGELFF. The chain uses TRBV2 and TRBJ2-2; either TRBD1 or TRBD2 may fit D (5 bases each). The V gene lost 9 bases and the J gene lost 5 bases, with 16 bases spanning the gap. Germline V gene lookup returns CDR1 SNHLY and CDR2 FYNNEI. The CDR3 runs 14 residues.